This T cell receptor (beta chain) was recorded in a study (dated by TCRdb to the mid-2010s). Describing the broader study: Whether tumor-infiltrating Tregs in breast cancer are recruited from blood Tregs or converted in situ from other CD4+ T cell subsets was tested.

CDR1 and CDR2, per the germline V gene, are MNHEY and SVGAGI. The CDR3 has 14 residues if both end residues are counted. CDR3 DNA is the only sequence kept; it has 42 bases, read in frame from the first base. V is cut by 6 bases and J by 1 base, and the space between the germline ends is 10 bases. Points the paper makes about the study in general: Tumor memory CD4+ T cell TCR gene usage was found to cluster with blood and lymph node memory CD4+ cells and with lymph node naive CD4+ cells. Rather than covering whole repertoires, validation in the larger cohort was restricted to a single TCR beta V-J rearrangement. Tumor-infiltrating Treg TCR alpha and beta sequences overlapped most with tumor naive CD4+ T cells, then with blood naive CD4+ T cells.

The memory CD4+ T cell population was isolated based on a CD4+CD45RO+CD25- phenotype. Tregs, naive and memory CD4+ T cells from tumor, blood and ipsilateral draining lymph nodes of a handful of breast cancer patients underwent full-length TCR alpha and beta sequencing. Tumor tissue and lymph nodes obtained by ipsilateral axillary dissection were perfused with PBS, cut into small pieces and digested using collagenase I and hyaluronidase. Sorted cell populations were confirmed by FACS to exceed 90% purity. Of note for this clonotype: The antigen this receptor binds is unknown. A much larger clone lies a single base off, so this may be a read error. Since the CDR3 does not end with the conserved phenylalanine or tryptophan, this likely comes from a read error.

Full-length TCR variable regions were amplified by 5' RACE PCR with constant-region reverse primers, and semi-nested PCR with Nested Universal Primer A was subsequently performed. Using the ReliaPrep RNA Cell Miniprep System, total RNA was extracted, and the SMARTer RACE 5'/3' Kit was then used to reverse transcribe the RNA into 5'RACE-ready cDNA. Full-length TCR alpha and beta libraries were barcoded with multiplex adaptors and sequenced on an Illumina MiSeq. In the authors' own workflow: For each of nine subset-tissue groups, sequencing data from the five patients were pooled, and the groups were then compared using unsupervised clustering of TCR gene usage. The Morisita-Horn index was used to calculate repertoire similarity, with shared sequences weighted according to their contribution to each repertoire. The public reads were reprocessed in TCRdb via fastp at Q25 and MiXCR, keeping in-frame beta chains. All rows with the same CDR3 protein become a single entry with the most common DNA and genes. TCRdb, rather than the study authors, made the V and J calls. This sample has under 45,000 distinct CDR3 sequences in its table, and about 32% of those were observed once. The ten largest account for about 4% of the sample.

The sequenced sample consisted of tumor-infiltrating memory CD4+ T cells sorted from the breast tumor. What this sample's cell subset or site label stands for: memory CD4+ T cells, CD4+CD45RO+CD25-. The receptor was isolated from a female donor with breast cancer. Recombination joined TRBV6-5 with TRBJ1-5, with no confidently assigned D gene. The CDR3 sequence is CASSAGRSNQPQHY. The DNA sequence is as follows: TGTGCCAGCAGCGCGGGGAGGAGCAATCAGCCCCAGCATTAT.